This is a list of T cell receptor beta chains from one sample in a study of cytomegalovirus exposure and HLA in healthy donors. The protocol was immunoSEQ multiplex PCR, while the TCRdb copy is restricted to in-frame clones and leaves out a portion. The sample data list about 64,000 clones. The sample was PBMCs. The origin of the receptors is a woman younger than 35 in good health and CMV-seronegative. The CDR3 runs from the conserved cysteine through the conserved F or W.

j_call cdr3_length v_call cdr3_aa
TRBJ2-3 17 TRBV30 CAWRIGPHSSSTDTQYF
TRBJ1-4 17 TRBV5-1 CASSQDRGAPLGEKLFF
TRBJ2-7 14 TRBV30 CAWSSGTPTYEQYF
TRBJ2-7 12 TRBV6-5 CASSADSNEQYF
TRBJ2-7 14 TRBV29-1 CSVIPGGTGYEQYF
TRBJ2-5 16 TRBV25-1 CASSEGGSGGEETQYF
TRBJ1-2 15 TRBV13 CASSLARGRNSGYTF
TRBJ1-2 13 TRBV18 CASSPEQNYGYTF
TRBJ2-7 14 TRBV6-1 CASSPTGRQYEQYF
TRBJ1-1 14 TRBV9 CASSVPPQATEAFF
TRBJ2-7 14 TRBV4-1 CASSHQGRAYEQYF
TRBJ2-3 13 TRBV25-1 CASSAVGGDTQYF
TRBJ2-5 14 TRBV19 CASSNQGDGETQYF
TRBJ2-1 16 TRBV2 CASSALLAGVGNEQFF
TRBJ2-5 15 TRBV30 CAWSAFTGRRETQYF
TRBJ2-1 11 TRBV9 CASSSPGEQFF
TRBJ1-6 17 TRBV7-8 CASSVRRVSSYNSPLHF
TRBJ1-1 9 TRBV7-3 CASYLQGPF
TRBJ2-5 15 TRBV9 CASSVGARDQETQYF